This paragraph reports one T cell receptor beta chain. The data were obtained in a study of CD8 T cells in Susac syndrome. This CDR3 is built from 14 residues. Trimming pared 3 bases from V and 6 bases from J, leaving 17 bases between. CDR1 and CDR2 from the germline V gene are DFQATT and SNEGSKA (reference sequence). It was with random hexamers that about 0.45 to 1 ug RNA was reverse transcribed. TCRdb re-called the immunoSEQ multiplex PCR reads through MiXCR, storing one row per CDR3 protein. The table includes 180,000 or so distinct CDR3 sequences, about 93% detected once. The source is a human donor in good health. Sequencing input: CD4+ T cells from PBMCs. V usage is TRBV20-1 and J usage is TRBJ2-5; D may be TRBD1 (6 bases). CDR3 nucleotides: TGCAGTGCTAGGGCTGACAGGATGATCAAGACCCAGTACTTC. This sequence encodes CSARADRMIKTQYF.